A single sample is the source of the 12 T cell receptor beta chains below, sequenced in a study of blood T cell repertoires in COVID-19. TCRdb's copy holds only in-frame clones and misses some; the assay was immunoSEQ multiplex PCR. The data hold 53,000 or so clones, with approximately 80% observed a single time. The sequenced sample was peripheral blood. The receptors here all came from a human donor in a cohort sampled during active COVID-19.

V gene TRBV4-2 combines with J gene TRBJ2-2; TRBD2 agrees at 8 bases. Per germline, CDR1 LGHNA and CDR2 YNFKEQ. V dropped 0 bases and J dropped 7; count of bases not matched to a gene: 10. There are 17 residues in the CDR3. The CDR3 protein is CASSQDRPAGVGGELFF. In DNA form, the CDR3 reads TGTGCCAGCAGCCAAGATCGACCAGCGGGAGTCGGCGGGGAGCTGTTTTTT.

In this sample, this clone turned up once. This chain connects TRBV15 to TRBJ2-3; D is unclear. The germline V and J ends were trimmed by 0 bases and 6 bases, with 10 bases remaining between them. CDR1 is LNHNV, CDR2 YYDKDF, per germline (reference sequence). The CDR3 extends over 14 amino acids. This chain's CDR3 is CATSRDSQVDTQYF. The CDR3 DNA follows: TGTGCCACCAGCAGAGATTCCCAGGTGGATACGCAGTATTTT.

The chain couples TRBV4-2 to TRBJ1-3, with D possibly being TRBD1 (6 bases). The germline CDR1 and CDR2 sequences are LGHNA and YNFKEQ. V was pared by 4 bases and J by 4 bases, with 17 bases between. The CDR3 consists of 16 residues. The CDR3 loop reads CASSPRTAASGNTIYF. The CDR3 coding sequence is TGTGCCAGCAGCCCACGGACAGCCGCATCGGGAAACACCATATATTTT.

The chain recombines TRBV19 with TRBJ1-2; 9 positions match TRBD1. This CDR3 region has 14 residues. V lost 6 bases to trimming and J lost 6 bases; unmatched junction nucleotides: 8. The germline V gene encodes CDR1 LNHDA and CDR2 SQIVND (reference sequence). The CDR3 here is CASSNRGHSDGYTF. DNA of the CDR3: TGTGCCAGTAGCAACAGGGGGCATAGCGATGGCTACACCTTC.

The V call is TRBV3-1 (or the pseudogene TRBV3-2), the J call TRBJ2-3; possibly TRBD2 for D (5 bases). The CDR3 consists of 16 residues. Between the trimmed V and J ends, which lost 4 bases and 7 bases, there was a span of 21 bases. Germline lookup yields CDR1 LGHDT and CDR2 YNNKEL (reference sequence). The CDR3 loop is CASSRPRGRDVYTQYF. CDR3 coding DNA: TGTGCCAGCAGCCGCCCCCGGGGAAGGGATGTGTATACGCAGTATTTT.

V is TRBV10-3 and J is TRBJ2-7, with 9 bases matching TRBD1. This CDR3 has 13 amino acids. CDR1 ENHRY and CDR2 SYGVKD come from the germline V gene. With 6 bases clipped from V and 5 bases from J, the junction kept 5 bases outside the gene matches. Here the CDR3 reads CAISTGQGNEQYF. For the CDR3, the DNA is TGTGCCATCAGCACGGGACAGGGCAACGAGCAGTACTTC.

The V gene is TRBV27, the J gene TRBJ2-2, with 10 bases lining up with TRBD2. The CDR3 is made up of 16 amino acids. Looked up from germline, CDR1 is MNHEY and CDR2 is SMNVEV (reference sequence). J lost 6 bases, V lost 7 bases, and 11 bases had no gene match. The CDR3 sequence is CASTLGGTSVPGELFF. The CDR3, as DNA: TGTGCCAGCACCCTTGGGGGGACTAGCGTACCCGGGGAGCTGTTTTTT.

The chain's CDR3 is CASSYSGARVNEQFF. The CDR3 DNA follows: TGTGCCAGCAGTTACTCGGGGGCGCGTGTCAATGAGCAGTTCTTC. The gene calls are TRBV6-2 or TRBV6-3 and TRBJ2-1, with D tentatively TRBD1 (6 bases). The CDR3 runs to 15 residues. In germline, CDR1 is MNHEY, CDR2 SVGEGT. The germline V and J ends were trimmed by 0 bases and 6 bases, with 12 bases remaining between them.

V gene TRBV6-5 combines with J gene TRBJ1-4, with 9 bases identical to TRBD1. The CDR3 covers 13 residues. V shed 10 bases and J 5 bases; nucleotides not matched to a gene: 5. Looked up from germline, CDR1 is MNHEY and CDR2 is SVGAGI. CDR3 nucleotide sequence: TGTGCCACCTTACAGGGGGCGAATGAAAAACTGTTTTTT. It codes for CATLQGANEKLFF.

This clone was seen more than once but under ten times. The chain has TRBV4-3 and TRBJ2-7; 11 bases agree with TRBD2. This CDR3 region has 16 residues. J gave up 2 bases and V 0 bases, and 3 bases lay outside the gene matches. Germline CDR1 reads LGHNA; CDR2 reads YSLEER. The DNA of the CDR3 is TGCGCCAGCAGCCAAGAAGGTAGCGGGGGGGCCTACGAGCAGTACTTC. It is translated as CASSQEGSGGAYEQYF.

The chain joins TRBV7-9 to TRBJ1-2; weak D call: TRBD1 (5 bases). The CDR3 totals 14 residues. In germline, CDR1 is SEHNR, CDR2 FQNEAQ (reference sequence). Trimming pared 5 bases from V and 0 bases from J, leaving 10 bases between. The CDR3 nucleotides read TGTGCCAGCAGCCCCAGGGAATCTAACTATGGCTACACCTTC. The encoded protein is CASSPRESNYGYTF.

V is TRBV7-2 and J is TRBJ2-1; D is unresolved. The CDR3 totals 13 residues. CDR1 is SGHTA and CDR2 is FQGNSA in the germline V gene. Trimming shortened V by 5 bases and J by 1 base, and 6 bases separated the two germline ends. The CDR3 region has the DNA TGTGCCAGCAGCCCCCAATCCTACAATGAGCAGTTCTTC. Protein product: CASSPQSYNEQFF. Full variable domain (missing parts from reference TRBV7-2 and TRBJ2-1): GAGVSQSPSNKVTEKGKDVELRCDPISGHTALYWYRQSLGQGLEFLIYFQGNSAPDKSGLPSDRFSAERTGGSVSTLTIQRTQQEDSAVYLCASSPQSYNEQFFGPGTRLTVL.